This T cell receptor (beta chain) was observed in a study of CD8+ T cells in alopecia areata. cDNA serving as the sequencing template came from extracted, reverse transcribed RNA. The data were produced by immunoSEQ multiplex PCR, yet TCRdb's version contains in-frame clones alone and is incomplete. The sample lists 150,000 to 200,000 clones; under 70% were seen once. The treatment is: oral pan-JAK inhibitor, 5-10 mg twice daily. With 5 bases removed from V and 0 bases from J, the gap between germline ends came to 4 bases. Germline assignment: CDR1 SQVTM and CDR2 ANQGSEA. The CDR3 sequence is 11 residues long.

The source is a human donor with alopecia areata. The specimen was CD4+ T cells sorted from blood, collected at week 4, from a patient treated with tofacitinib. The rearrangement links TRBV29-1 to TRBJ1-1; D gene unclear. CDR3: CSVIMNTEAFF. In DNA form, the CDR3 reads TGCAGCGTTATTATGAACACTGAAGCTTTCTTT.